A single TCR beta chain is shown here with its context. This clonotype is large (0.1 to 1%) in terms of sample share. Which antigen it targets is not known. Base qualities are not recorded, but no much larger clone differs from it by a single base. This specimen belongs to a study of circulating CD8 cells and anti-PD-1 response in melanoma (dated by TCRdb to 2019 to 2021). In terms of the full investigation: Patients received nivolumab intravenously at 3 mg/kg every 2 weeks. The melanoma cohort included roughly 13 patients, of whom seven received anti-PD-1 as first-line therapy and six had previously received targeted therapy or immunotherapy. On on-treatment samples, PD-1 was detected using a biotinylated anti-human IgG4 antibody. Responders were defined as patients showing complete or partial responses, and non-responders as patients showing stable or progressive disease (RECIST v1.1). A total of approximately eleven melanoma patients were included in the TCR repertoire analysis, 4 of them responders and 7 non-responders. On the study overall, not on this receptor specifically: Only baseline and M1 samples, drawn from a small cohort with few responders, went into the published TCR repertoire comparisons. Experiments were generally performed without replicates because of limited material. Repertoires were found to be largely private between subsets, with under 7.5% of TRB clonotypes shared at M1, and the highest sharing was observed between DPOS and TIGIT. The DNEG repertoire had the highest diversity, the PD-1 and DPOS repertoires had similar and higher clonality, and the TIGIT repertoires had the lowest diversity. Because tumor material was not accessible, tumor reactivity was instead assessed by peptide assays on expanded sorted subsets. The cohort mixed treatment-naive and previously treated patients, which the authors noted could influence results.

Using a BD FACSAria II cell sorter, four subsets defined by PD-1 and/or TIGIT were sorted from live CD3+CD8+TCRalphabeta+ cells. To characterize relevance to anti-PD-1 therapy response, circulating CD8 T cells were sorted into four subsets based on PD-1 and TIGIT expression. For every sorted CD8 T-cell subset, sequencing covered both the TCR alpha and the TCR beta chains. Peripheral blood was collected at three points: before the first anti-PD-1 injection, after two injections and after four injections. PBMCs were isolated immediately by Ficoll gradient centrifugation. Until use, PBMCs were cryopreserved in liquid nitrogen in RPMI containing roughly 20% FCS and about 10% DMSO. Thawed PBMCs were stained with a viability dye and antibodies against CD3, CD8alpha, TCRalphabeta, PD-1 and TIGIT. The RNeasy Kit was used to extract total RNA, and all samples came in with a RIN above 7. The sample was run on a NextSeq 500. TCR libraries were prepared from approximately 14 ng of total RNA with the QIAseq Immune Repertoire RNA Library Kit, Human TCR Panel. TCR libraries were sequenced on an Illumina NextSeq with a Mid Output V2 kit, and asymmetric 261x41 paired-end reads were used. Each TCR library was diluted to about 3.8 nM, pooled, denatured and loaded at 1.0 pM. As for how the authors treated the data: TCR FASTQ files were processed in the QIAGEN GeneGlobe Data Analysis Center, with downstream analysis in R 3.5.2. Clonality was calculated as one minus Shannon entropy normalized by the log of the number of unique productive sequences. TRA or TRB clonotypes differing in abundance between baseline and M1 were identified within each subset by Fisher exact tests at 5% FDR. Differentially abundant clonotypes were grouped as emerging, expanding, contracting or non-expanding/contracting. Morisita's overlap index was used to measure repertoire overlap between patients. Using fastp trimming at Q25 and MiXCR clonotype assembly, TCRdb reanalyzed the public sequencing data and kept in-frame beta chains. Each CDR3 protein appears once, grouped with its most common genes and DNA. The V and J calls were determined by TCRdb, not by the authors. In this sample the table shows about 560 distinct CDR3 sequences, about 5.9% of which occur a single time. The ten largest clones capture 25% to 35% of the sample.

The CDR1 and CDR2 encoded by the germline V gene are ENHRY and SYGVKD. Its CDR3 holds 16 amino acids, cysteine through phenylalanine. Left in the record is the CDR3 DNA by itself, 48 bases read in frame from the first base. Here V drops 2 bases and J drops 6 bases, and the junction holds 7 bases not matched to any gene. This sequence was found in a human donor with melanoma. The chain uses TRBV10-3 and TRBJ2-3; TRBD2 fits 11 bases in the junction. The material was CD8+ T cells from PBMCs, obtained at baseline or after one month of anti-PD-1 therapy (not recorded which). In nucleotide form, the sequence is TGTGCCATCAGTGAGGGTCTAGCGGGGGGCCGCGATACGCAGTATTTT. Its protein product is CAISEGLAGGRDTQYF.